This entry features one TCR beta chain sequence. This specimen comes from a study of T-cell reconstitution after alpha-beta-depleted transplantation in children. Unique molecular identifiers featured in how the TCRbeta library was prepared. TCRdb ran MiXCR on the PCR reads and lists one entry per CDR3 protein. This table has around 600,000 distinct CDR3 sequences, roughly 15% appearing once. Germline V gene data show CDR1 as LNHNV and CDR2 as YYDKDF (reference sequence). CDR3 length: 15 residues. V was clipped by 5 bases and J by 7 bases; unmatched bases: 9. Specimen: PBMCs from the stem cell graft donor, collected from the stem cell graft. The TCR comes from a human donor who donated a stem cell graft to a child with acute myeloid leukemia. V usage is TRBV15 and J usage is TRBJ1-3, with 9 bases matching TRBD1. CDR3 loop: CATSAPGQGFNTIYF. DNA for the CDR3: TGTGCCACCAGCGCACCGGGACAGGGTTTCAACACCATATATTTT.